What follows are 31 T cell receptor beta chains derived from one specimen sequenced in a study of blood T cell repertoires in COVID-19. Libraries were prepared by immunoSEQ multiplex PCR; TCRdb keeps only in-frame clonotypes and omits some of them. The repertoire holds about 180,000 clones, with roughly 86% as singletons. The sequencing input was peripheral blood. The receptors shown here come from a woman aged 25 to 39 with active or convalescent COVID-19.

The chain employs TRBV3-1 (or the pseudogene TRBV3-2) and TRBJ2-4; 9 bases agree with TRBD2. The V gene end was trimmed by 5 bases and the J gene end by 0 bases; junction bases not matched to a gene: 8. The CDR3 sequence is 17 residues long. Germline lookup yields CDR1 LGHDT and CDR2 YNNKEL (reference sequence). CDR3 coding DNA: TGTGCCAGCAGCATATACTCTAGCGGGGTAGCCAAAAACATTCAGTACTTC. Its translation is CASSIYSSGVAKNIQYF.

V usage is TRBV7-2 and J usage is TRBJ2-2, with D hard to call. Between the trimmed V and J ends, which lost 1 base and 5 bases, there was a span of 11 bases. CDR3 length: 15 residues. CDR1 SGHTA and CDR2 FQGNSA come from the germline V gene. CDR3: CASSLVVGWTGELFF. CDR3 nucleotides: TGTGCCAGCAGCTTAGTAGTCGGGTGGACCGGGGAGCTGTTTTTT.

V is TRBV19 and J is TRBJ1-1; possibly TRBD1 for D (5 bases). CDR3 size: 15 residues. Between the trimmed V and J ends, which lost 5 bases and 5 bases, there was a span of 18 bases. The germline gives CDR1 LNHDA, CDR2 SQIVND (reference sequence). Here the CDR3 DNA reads TGTGCCAGTAGTCTTGCAGGGAGGGGAGGAACTGAAGCTTTCTTT. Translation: CASSLAGRGGTEAFF.

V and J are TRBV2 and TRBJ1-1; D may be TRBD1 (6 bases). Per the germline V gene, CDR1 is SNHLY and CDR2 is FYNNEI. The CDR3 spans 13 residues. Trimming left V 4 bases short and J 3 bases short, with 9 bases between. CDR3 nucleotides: TGTGCCAGCAGTGCACCAGGGGACACTGAAGCTTTCTTT. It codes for CASSAPGDTEAFF.

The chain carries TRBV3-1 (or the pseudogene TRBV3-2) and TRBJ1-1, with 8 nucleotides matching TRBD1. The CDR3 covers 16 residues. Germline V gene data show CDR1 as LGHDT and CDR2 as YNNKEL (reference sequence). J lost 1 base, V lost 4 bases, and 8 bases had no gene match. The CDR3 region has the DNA TGTGCCAGCAGCCCTAACAGGGGGGTAGGGAACACTGAAGCTTTCTTT. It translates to CASSPNRGVGNTEAFF.

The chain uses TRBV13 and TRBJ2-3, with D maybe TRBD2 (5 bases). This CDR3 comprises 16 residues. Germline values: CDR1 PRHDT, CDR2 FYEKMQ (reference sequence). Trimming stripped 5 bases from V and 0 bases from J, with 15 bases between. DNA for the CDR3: TGTGCCAGCAGCACTCCAGCGGACCCTAGCACAGATACGCAGTATTTT. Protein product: CASSTPADPSTDTQYF.

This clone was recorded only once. DNA of the CDR3: TGTGCCAGCAGTTTATCGTCCAGCGGCCTAAGGTATTATGAGCAGTTCTTC. This translates into CASSLSSSGLRYYEQFF. V usage is TRBV27 and J usage is TRBJ2-1, with D possibly being TRBD2 (5 bases). From germline, CDR1 is MNHEY and CDR2 SMNVEV (reference sequence). Trimming took off 0 bases at V and 8 bases at J, with 20 bases between the two ends. CDR3 length: 17 amino acids.

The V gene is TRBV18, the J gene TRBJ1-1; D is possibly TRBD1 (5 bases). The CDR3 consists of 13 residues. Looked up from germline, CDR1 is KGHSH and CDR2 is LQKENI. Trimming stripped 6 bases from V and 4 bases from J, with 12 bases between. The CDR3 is CASSPVGGTEAFF. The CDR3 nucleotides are TGTGCCAGCTCCCCTGTCGGGGGCACTGAAGCTTTCTTT.

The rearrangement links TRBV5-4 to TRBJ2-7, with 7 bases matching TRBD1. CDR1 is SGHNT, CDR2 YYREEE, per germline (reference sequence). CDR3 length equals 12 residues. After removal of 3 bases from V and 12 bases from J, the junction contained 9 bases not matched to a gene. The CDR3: CASSSTGSGRYF. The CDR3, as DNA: TGTGCCAGCAGCTCGACAGGGAGTGGTCGGTACTTC.

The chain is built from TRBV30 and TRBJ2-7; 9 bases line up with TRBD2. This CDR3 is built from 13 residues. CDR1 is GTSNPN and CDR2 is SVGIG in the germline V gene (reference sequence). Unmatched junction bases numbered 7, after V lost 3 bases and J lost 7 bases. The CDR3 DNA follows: TGTGCCTGGAGGATAGCGGGAGTGAAAGAGCAGTACTTC. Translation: CAWRIAGVKEQYF.

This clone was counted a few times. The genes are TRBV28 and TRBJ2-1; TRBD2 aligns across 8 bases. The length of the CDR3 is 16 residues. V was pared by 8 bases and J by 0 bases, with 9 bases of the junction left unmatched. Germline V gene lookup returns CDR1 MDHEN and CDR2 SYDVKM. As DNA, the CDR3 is TGTGCCAGCCGATGGAGCGGGAGAGGCTCCTACAATGAGCAGTTCTTC. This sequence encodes CASRWSGRGSYNEQFF.

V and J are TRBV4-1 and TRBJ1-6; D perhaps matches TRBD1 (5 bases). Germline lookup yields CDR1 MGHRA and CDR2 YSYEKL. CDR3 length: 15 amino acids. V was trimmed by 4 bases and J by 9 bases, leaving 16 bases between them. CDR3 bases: TGCGCCAGCAGCCTAGAGGGGCAGGGAGGTTCACCCCTCCACTTT. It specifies CASSLEGQGGSPLHF.

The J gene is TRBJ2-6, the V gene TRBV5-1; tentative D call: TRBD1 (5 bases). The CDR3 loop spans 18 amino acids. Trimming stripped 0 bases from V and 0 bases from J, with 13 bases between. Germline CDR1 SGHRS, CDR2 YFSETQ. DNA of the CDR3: TGCGCCAGCAGCTTGGAATGGGGCGATGTCTCTGGGGCCAACGTCCTGACTTTC. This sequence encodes CASSLEWGDVSGANVLTF.

Written as DNA, the CDR3 is TGTGCCAGCAGCCCGGGACAAAGATTCAATCAGCCCCAGCATTTT. This encodes CASSPGQRFNQPQHF. The chain employs TRBV9 and TRBJ1-5, with D maybe TRBD1 (6 bases). The length of the CDR3 is 15 residues. V was shortened by 4 bases and J by 3 bases, with 14 bases between the two germline ends. Per the germline V gene, CDR1 is SGDLS and CDR2 is YYNGEE. Based on the CDR3 plus reference TRBV9 and TRBJ1-5, the full variable domain is DSGVTQTPKHLITATGQRVTLRCSPRSGDLSVYWYQQSLDQGLQFLIQYYNGEERAKGNILERFSAQQFPDLHSELNLSSLELGDSALYFCASSPGQRFNQPQHFGDGTRLSIL.

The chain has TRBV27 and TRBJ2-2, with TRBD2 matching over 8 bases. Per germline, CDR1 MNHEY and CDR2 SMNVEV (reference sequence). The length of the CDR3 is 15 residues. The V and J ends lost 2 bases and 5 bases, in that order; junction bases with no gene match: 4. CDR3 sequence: CASSLRGGNTGELFF. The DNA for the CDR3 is TGTGCCAGCAGTTTACGGGGGGGGAATACCGGGGAGCTGTTTTTT.

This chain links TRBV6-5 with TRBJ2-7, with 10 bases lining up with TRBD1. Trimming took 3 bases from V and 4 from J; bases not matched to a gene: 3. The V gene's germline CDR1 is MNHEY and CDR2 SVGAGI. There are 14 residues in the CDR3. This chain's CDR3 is CASSYTGQGYEQYF. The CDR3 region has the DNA TGTGCCAGCAGTTATACGGGACAGGGGTACGAGCAGTACTTC.

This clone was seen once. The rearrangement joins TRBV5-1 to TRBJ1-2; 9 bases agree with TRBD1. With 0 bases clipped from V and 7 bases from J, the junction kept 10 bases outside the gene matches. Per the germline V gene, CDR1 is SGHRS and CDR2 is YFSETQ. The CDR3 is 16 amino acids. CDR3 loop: CASSLGPLTGGGGYTF. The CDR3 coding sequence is TGCGCCAGCAGCTTGGGGCCACTTACAGGGGGCGGTGGCTACACCTTC.

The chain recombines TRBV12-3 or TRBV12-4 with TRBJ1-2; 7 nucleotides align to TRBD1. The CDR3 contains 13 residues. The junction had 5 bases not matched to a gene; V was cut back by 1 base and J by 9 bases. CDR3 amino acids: CASSLGQGMSYTF. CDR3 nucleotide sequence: TGTGCCAGCAGTTTAGGACAGGGTATGAGCTACACCTTC.

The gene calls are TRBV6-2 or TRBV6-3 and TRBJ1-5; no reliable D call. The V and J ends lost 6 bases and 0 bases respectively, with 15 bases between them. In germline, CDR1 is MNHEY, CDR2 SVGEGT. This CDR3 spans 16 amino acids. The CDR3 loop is CASSNPAGYSNQPQHF. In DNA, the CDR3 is TGTGCCAGCAGCAATCCCGCCGGTTATAGCAATCAGCCCCAGCATTTT.

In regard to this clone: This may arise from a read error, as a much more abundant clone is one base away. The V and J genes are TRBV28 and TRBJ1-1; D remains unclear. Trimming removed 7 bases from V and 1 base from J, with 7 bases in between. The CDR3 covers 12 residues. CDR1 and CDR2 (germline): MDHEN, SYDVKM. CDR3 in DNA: TGTGCCAGCATGAGGCGGAACACTGAAGCTTTCTTT. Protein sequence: CASMRRNTEAFF.

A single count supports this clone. CDR3: CASSPHRLAGSYNEQFF. CDR3 nucleotide sequence: TGTGCCAGCAGTCCCCACCGACTAGCGGGTTCCTACAATGAGCAGTTCTTC. The chain joins TRBV6-6 to TRBJ2-1; 10 bases are shared with TRBD2. V shed 5 bases, J shed 1 base, and the junction held 8 bases outside the gene matches. Germline CDR1 is MNHNY and CDR2 is SVGAGI (reference sequence). The CDR3 spans 17 residues.

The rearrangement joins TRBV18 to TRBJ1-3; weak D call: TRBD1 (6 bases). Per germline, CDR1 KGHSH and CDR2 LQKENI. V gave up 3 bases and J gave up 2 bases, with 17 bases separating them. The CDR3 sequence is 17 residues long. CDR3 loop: CASSPLGQRAAGNTIYF. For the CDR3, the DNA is TGTGCCAGCTCACCTTTGGGACAACGAGCCGCTGGAAACACCATATATTTT. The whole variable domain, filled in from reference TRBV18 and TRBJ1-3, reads NAGVMQNPRHLVRRRGQEARLRCSPMKGHSHVYWYRQLPEEGLKFMVYLQKENIIDESGMPKERFSAEFPKEGPSILRIQQVVRGDSAAYFCASSPLGQRAAGNTIYFGEGSWLTVV.

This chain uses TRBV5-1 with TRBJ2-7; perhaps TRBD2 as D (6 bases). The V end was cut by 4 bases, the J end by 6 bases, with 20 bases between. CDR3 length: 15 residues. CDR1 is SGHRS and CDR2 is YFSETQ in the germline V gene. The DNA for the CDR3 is TGCGCCAGCAGCGGTTCCTCCGGGACTCCCCCCGAGCAGTACTTC. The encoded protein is CASSGSSGTPPEQYF.

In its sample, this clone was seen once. CDR3 residues: CAISESVGDRAYEQYF. Written as DNA, the CDR3 is TGTGCCATCAGTGAGTCGGTTGGGGACAGGGCTTACGAGCAGTACTTC. This chain connects TRBV10-3 to TRBJ2-7; 9 bases match TRBD1. CDR3 size: 16 residues. V dropped 0 bases and J dropped 4; count of bases not matched to a gene: 7. Germline CDR1 ENHRY, CDR2 SYGVKD.

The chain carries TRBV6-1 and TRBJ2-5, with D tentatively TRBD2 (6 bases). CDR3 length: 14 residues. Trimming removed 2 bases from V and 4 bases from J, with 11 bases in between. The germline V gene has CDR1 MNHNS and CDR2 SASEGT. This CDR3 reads CASSEWGDGETQYF. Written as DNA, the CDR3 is TGTGCCAGCAGTGAATGGGGGGACGGAGAGACCCAGTACTTC.

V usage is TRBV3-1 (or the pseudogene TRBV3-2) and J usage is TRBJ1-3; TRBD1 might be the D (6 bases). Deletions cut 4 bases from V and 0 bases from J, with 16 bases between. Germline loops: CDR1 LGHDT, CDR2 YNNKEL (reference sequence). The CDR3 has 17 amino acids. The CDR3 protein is CASSRSGGGLSGNTIYF. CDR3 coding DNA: TGTGCCAGCAGCCGATCGGGGGGGGGCCTCTCTGGAAACACCATATATTTT.

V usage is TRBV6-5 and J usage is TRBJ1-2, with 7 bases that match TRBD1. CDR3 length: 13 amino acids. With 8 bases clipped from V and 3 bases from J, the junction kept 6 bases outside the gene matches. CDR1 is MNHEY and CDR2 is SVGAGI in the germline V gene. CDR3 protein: CASRDDRDYGYTF. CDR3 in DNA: TGTGCCAGCCGGGACGACAGGGACTATGGCTACACCTTC.

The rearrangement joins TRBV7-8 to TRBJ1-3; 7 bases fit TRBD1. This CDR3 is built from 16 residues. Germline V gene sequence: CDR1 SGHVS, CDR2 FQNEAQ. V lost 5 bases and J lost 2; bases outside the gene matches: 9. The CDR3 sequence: CASSRPQGLPGNTIYF. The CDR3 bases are TGTGCCAGCAGCCGACCACAGGGGTTACCTGGAAACACCATATATTTT.

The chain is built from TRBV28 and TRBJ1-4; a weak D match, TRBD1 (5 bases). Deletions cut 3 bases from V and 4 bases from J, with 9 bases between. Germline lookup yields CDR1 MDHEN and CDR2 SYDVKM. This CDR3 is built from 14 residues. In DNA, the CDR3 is TGTGCCAGCAGTTTGACAGTACTTAATGAAAAACTGTTTTTT. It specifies CASSLTVLNEKLFF.

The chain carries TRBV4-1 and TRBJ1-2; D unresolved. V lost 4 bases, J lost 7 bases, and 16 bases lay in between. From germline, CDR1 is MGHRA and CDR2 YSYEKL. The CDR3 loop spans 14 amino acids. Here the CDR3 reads CASSLAEGPAGYTF. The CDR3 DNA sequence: TGCGCCAGCAGCCTGGCGGAAGGCCCCGCTGGCTACACCTTC.

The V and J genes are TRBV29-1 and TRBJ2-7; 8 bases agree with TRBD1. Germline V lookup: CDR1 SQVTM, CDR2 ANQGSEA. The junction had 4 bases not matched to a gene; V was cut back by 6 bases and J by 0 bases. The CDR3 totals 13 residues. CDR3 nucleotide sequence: TGCAGCGTGAGACAGGGGACCTCCTACGAGCAGTACTTC. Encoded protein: CSVRQGTSYEQYF.